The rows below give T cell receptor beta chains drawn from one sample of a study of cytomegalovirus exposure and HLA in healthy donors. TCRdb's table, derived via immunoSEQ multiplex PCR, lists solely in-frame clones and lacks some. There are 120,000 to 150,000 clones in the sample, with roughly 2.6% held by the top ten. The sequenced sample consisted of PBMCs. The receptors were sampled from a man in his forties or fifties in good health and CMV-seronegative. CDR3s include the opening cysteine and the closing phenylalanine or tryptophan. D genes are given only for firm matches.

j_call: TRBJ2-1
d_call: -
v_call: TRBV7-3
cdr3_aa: CASSLTFDAKISYNEQFF
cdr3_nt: TGTGCCAGCAGCTTAACGTTTGATGCGAAGATCTCCTACAATGAGCAGTTCTTC

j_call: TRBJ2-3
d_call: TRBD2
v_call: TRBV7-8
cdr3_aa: CASSLSGGADTQYF
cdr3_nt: TGTGCCAGCAGCTTGAGCGGGGGGGCAGATACGCAGTATTTT

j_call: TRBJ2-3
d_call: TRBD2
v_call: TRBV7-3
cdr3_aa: CASSLIAGGEITDTQYF
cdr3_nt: TGTGCCAGCAGCTTGATAGCGGGGGGGGAGATCACAGATACGCAGTATTTT

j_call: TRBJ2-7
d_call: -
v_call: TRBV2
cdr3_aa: CASSANSYEQYF
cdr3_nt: TGTGCCAGCAGTGCCAACAGCTACGAGCAGTACTTC

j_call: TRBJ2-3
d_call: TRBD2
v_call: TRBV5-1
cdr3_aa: CASSLGGGGTDTQYF
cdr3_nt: TGCGCCAGCAGCTTAGGCGGGGGGGGCACAGATACGCAGTATTTT

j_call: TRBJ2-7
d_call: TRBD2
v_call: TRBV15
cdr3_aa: CATSPPGLATHEQYF
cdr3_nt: TGTGCCACCAGCCCGCCGGGACTAGCAACTCACGAGCAGTACTTC

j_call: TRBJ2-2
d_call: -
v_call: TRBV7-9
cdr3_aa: CASSLGRRVANTGELFF
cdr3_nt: TGTGCCAGCAGCTTAGGCCGACGGGTCGCGAACACCGGGGAGCTGTTTTTT

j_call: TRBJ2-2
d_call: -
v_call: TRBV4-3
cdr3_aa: CASSLTQGHTGELFF
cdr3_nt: TGCGCCAGCAGCCTTACCCAGGGGCACACCGGGGAGCTGTTTTTT

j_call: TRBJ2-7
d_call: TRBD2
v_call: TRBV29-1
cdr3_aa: CSGGTNYEQYF
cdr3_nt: TGCAGCGGGGGGACTAACTACGAGCAGTACTTC

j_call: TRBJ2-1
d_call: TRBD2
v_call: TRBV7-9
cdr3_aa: CASSLDVGLAGDNEQFF
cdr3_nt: TGTGCCAGCAGCTTAGATGTGGGACTAGCGGGGGACAATGAGCAGTTCTTC

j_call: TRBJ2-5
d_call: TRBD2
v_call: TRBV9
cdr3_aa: CASSVDGSGGQETQYF
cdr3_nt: TGTGCCAGCAGCGTAGACGGTAGCGGGGGGCAAGAGACCCAGTACTTC

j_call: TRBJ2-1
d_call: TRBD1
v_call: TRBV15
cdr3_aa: CATSSSGQGAYNEQFF
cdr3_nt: TGTGCCACCAGCTCCTCGGGGCAGGGGGCGTACAATGAGCAGTTCTTC

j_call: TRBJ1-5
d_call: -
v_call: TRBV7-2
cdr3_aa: CASSLVSVSNQPQHF
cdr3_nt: TGTGCCAGCAGCTTAGTTTCGGTTAGCAATCAGCCCCAGCATTTT

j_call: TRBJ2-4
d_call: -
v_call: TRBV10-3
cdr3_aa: CAISTGGENIQYF
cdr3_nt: TGTGCCATCAGTACAGGGGGGGAAAACATTCAGTACTTC

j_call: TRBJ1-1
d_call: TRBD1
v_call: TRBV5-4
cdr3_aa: CASSPPPGQGAPDTEAFF
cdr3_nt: TGTGCCAGCAGCCCCCCTCCGGGACAGGGGGCGCCGGACACTGAAGCTTTCTTT

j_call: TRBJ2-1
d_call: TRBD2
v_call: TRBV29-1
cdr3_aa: CSARLAAVYNEQFF
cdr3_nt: TGCAGCGCACGACTAGCGGCCGTCTACAATGAGCAGTTCTTC

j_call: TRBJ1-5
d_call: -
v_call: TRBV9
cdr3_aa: CASSPESTGQPQHF
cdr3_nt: TGTGCCAGCAGCCCAGAGTCGACAGGTCAGCCCCAGCATTTT

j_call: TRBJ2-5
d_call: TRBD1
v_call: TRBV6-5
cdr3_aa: CASSSDRGIQETQYF
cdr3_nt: TGTGCCAGCAGTTCGGACAGGGGAATCCAAGAGACCCAGTACTTC

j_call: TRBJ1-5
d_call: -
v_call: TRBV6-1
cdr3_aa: CASSEARGWDSNQPQHF
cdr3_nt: TGTGCCAGCAGTGAAGCGCGGGGATGGGATAGCAATCAGCCCCAGCATTTT

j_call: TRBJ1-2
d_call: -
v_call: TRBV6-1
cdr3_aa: CASTGAGSGYTF
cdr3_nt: TGTGCCAGCACAGGGGCCGGATCTGGCTACACCTTC

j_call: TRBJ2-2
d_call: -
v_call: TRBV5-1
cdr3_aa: CASSLGWGLRQGENSNTGELFF
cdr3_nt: TGCGCCAGCAGCTTGGGTTGGGGACTTCGACAGGGAGAAAATTCGAACACCGGGGAGCTGTTTTTT

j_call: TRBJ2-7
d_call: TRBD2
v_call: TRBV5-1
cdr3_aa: CASSFGGGSVISGRHSYEQYF
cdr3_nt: TGCGCCAGCAGCTTCGGCGGGGGGTCCGTGATTAGCGGGCGCCACTCCTACGAGCAGTACTTC

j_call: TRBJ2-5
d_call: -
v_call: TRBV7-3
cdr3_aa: CASSLNGEQQETQYF
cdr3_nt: TGTGCCAGCAGCTTAAACGGGGAACAACAAGAGACCCAGTACTTC

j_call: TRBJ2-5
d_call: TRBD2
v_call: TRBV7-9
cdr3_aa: CASSQFSGEETQYF
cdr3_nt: TGTGCCAGCAGCCAATTTAGCGGGGAAGAGACCCAGTACTTC